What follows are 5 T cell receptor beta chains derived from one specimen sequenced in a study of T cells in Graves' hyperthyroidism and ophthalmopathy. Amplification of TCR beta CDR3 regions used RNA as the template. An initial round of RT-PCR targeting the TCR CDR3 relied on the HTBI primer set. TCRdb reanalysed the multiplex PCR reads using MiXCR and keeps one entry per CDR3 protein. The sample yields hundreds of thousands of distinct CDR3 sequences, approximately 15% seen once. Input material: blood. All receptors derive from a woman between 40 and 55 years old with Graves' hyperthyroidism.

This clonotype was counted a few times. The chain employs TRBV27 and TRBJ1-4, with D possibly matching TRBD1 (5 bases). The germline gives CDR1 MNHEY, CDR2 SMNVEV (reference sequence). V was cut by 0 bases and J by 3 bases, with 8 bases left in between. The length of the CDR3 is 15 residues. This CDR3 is CASSLSGGSNEKLFF. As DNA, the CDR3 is TGTGCCAGCAGTTTATCGGGGGGATCTAATGAAAAACTGTTTTTT.

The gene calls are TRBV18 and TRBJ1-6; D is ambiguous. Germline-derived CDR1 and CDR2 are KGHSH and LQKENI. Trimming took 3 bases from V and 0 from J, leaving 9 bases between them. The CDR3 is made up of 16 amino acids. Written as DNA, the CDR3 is TGTGCCAGCTCACCCGAACAAAGCTCCTATAATTCACCCCTCCACTTT. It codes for CASSPEQSSYNSPLHF.

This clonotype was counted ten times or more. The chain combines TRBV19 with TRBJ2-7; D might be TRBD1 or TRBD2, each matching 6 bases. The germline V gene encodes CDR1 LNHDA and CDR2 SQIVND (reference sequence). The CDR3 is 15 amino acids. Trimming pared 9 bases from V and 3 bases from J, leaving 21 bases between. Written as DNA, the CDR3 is TGTGCCAGCGACGCTGGAGGGACAAATAGCTACGAGCAGTACTTC. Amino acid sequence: CASDAGGTNSYEQYF. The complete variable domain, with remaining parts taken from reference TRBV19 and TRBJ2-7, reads DGGITQSPKYLFRKEGQNVTLSCEQNLNHDAMYWYRQDPGQGLRLIYYSQIVNDFQKGDIAEGYSVSREKKESFPLTVTSAQKNPTAFYLCASDAGGTNSYEQYFGPGTRLTVT.

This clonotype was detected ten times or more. CDR3 DNA sequence: TGTGCCTGGAGTGTACCTAGCGGGATCACAGATACGCAGTATTTT. Amino acid sequence: CAWSVPSGITDTQYF. The chain combines TRBV30 with TRBJ2-3, with 9 bases lining up with TRBD2. J lost 2 bases, V lost 0 bases, and 3 bases had no gene match. This CDR3 has 15 amino acids. The V gene's germline CDR1 is GTSNPN and CDR2 SVGIG (reference sequence).

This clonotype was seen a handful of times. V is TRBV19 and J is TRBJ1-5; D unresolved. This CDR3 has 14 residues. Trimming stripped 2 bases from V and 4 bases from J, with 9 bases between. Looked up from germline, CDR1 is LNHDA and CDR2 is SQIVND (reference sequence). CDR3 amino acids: CASSIRGLNQPQHF. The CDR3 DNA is TGTGCCAGTAGTATAAGAGGATTGAATCAGCCCCAGCATTTT.